The next 19 T cell receptor beta chains were all read from a single sample in a study of T cells after yellow fever vaccination. Via MiXCR, TCRdb re-called the 5' RACE reads, giving one row per CDR3 protein. The table records 300,000 or so distinct CDR3 sequences, 6.5% to 8.5% of them present only once. The specimen was PBMCs, collected 35 to 50 days after the first yellow fever vaccination. These receptors all come from a man between 18 and 29 years old who received the YFV17D yellow fever vaccine.

This clonotype was observed many times. The V call is TRBV10-3, the J call TRBJ1-5; 11 positions match TRBD1. The CDR3 is made up of 15 amino acids. Per germline, CDR1 ENHRY and CDR2 SYGVKD. Trimming took 11 bases from V and 4 from J; bases not matched to a gene: 10. CDR3 bases: TGTGCCTCCCATCGGACAGGGGGCCCAAATCAGCCCCAGCATTTT. It translates to CASHRTGGPNQPQHF.

CDR3 DNA sequence: TGCAGTGCTAGAGCGGGGCACACCGGGGAGCTGTTTTTT. Residues: CSARAGHTGELFF. J is TRBJ2-2 and V is TRBV20-1, with D perhaps assigned TRBD1 or TRBD2 (5 bases each). CDR1 DFQATT and CDR2 SNEGSKA come from the germline V gene (reference sequence). V was pared by 1 base and J by 3 bases, with 6 bases between. The CDR3 extends over 13 amino acids.

The chain links TRBV4-2 to TRBJ2-3; TRBD2 matches at 12 bases. From germline, CDR1 is LGHNA and CDR2 YNFKEQ. This CDR3 region has 19 residues. Trimming took 6 bases from V and 1 from J; bases not matched to a gene: 14. The CDR3 reads CASRTGGLAGGLGTDTQYF. The CDR3 bases are TGTGCCAGCAGGACTGGGGGCCTAGCGGGGGGGCTCGGCACAGATACGCAGTATTTT.

The CDR3 DNA is TGCAGTGCTACGACCAGCGGTGGAGAGACCCAGTACTTC. Translation gives CSATTSGGETQYF. The J gene is TRBJ2-5, the V gene TRBV20-1; D perhaps matches TRBD2 (5 bases). The V and J ends lost 4 bases and 4 bases respectively, with 13 bases between them. The CDR3 loop spans 13 amino acids. Germline CDR1 DFQATT, CDR2 SNEGSKA (reference sequence).

This clonotype came up many times. CDR3 loop: CSARDYRGTSPLHF. CDR3 nucleotides: TGCAGTGCTAGAGATTATCGGGGGACCTCACCCCTCCACTTT. The chain joins TRBV20-1 to TRBJ1-6; D may be TRBD1 (5 bases). In germline, CDR1 is DFQATT, CDR2 SNEGSKA (reference sequence). The CDR3 is 14 residues long. V lost 0 bases and J lost 10, with 13 bases in between.

The chain has TRBV7-2 and TRBJ2-3, with a possible D match to TRBD1 (7 bases). The CDR3 runs 13 residues. CDR1 and CDR2 from the germline V gene are SGHTA and FQGNSA. Deletions cut 7 bases from V and 4 bases from J, with 12 bases between. The CDR3 here is CASNQGGADTQYF. The CDR3 coding sequence is TGTGCCAGCAACCAGGGGGGTGCAGATACGCAGTATTTT.

V gene TRBV5-1 combines with J gene TRBJ2-7; the D is unclear. Germline CDR1 SGHRS, CDR2 YFSETQ. The V gene lost 3 bases and the J gene lost 2 bases, with 12 bases spanning the gap. The CDR3 runs to 14 residues. CDR3 in amino acids: CASSWVGPPYEQYF. The CDR3 DNA sequence: TGCGCCAGCAGCTGGGTTGGGCCACCCTACGAGCAGTACTTC.

The sample holds a few counts of this clonotype. CDR3 coding DNA: TGCAGTGCTAGGGCTAGCGGGGGTCGCTACAATGAGCAGTTCTTC. Protein product: CSARASGGRYNEQFF. The chain joins TRBV20-1 to TRBJ2-1; 10 positions match TRBD2. This CDR3 has 15 amino acids. V lost 3 bases to trimming and J lost 3 bases; unmatched junction nucleotides: 5. The germline V gene encodes CDR1 DFQATT and CDR2 SNEGSKA (reference sequence).

This clonotype was seen a handful of times. The CDR3 bases are TGTGCCAGCAGTTACACCCAAGGGCCGGGCCTGGGCAATCAGCCCCAGCATTTT. It yields the protein CASSYTQGPGLGNQPQHF. This chain uses TRBV6-2 or TRBV6-3 with TRBJ1-5; D unresolved. The CDR3 has 18 residues. Trimming shortened V by 2 bases and J by 2 bases, and 19 bases separated the two germline ends. CDR1 and CDR2 from the germline V gene are MNHEY and SVGEGT.

The J gene is TRBJ2-3, the V gene TRBV2; TRBD2 aligns across 10 bases. There are 18 residues in the CDR3. The germline V gene has CDR1 SNHLY and CDR2 FYNNEI. The J segment lost 2 bases and the V segment lost 8 bases, leaving 16 bases of the junction unmatched. Here the CDR3 DNA reads TGTGCCAGCTGTTTAACGTGGGCTAGCGGGGGATACACAGATACGCAGTATTTT. It codes for CASCLTWASGGYTDTQYF.

The chain uses TRBV7-9 and TRBJ1-1, with unresolved D. The CDR3 totals 13 residues. Germline lookup yields CDR1 SEHNR and CDR2 FQNEAQ (reference sequence). V was clipped by 1 base and J by 2 bases, with 5 bases between them. This chain's CDR3 is CASSLGKNTEAFF. The CDR3 DNA sequence: TGTGCCAGCAGCTTAGGGAAAAACACTGAAGCTTTCTTT.

This clonotype has at least ten counts. The V and J genes are TRBV5-1 and TRBJ1-2; 7 nucleotides match TRBD1. The germline CDR1 and CDR2 sequences are SGHRS and YFSETQ. V dropped 1 base and J dropped 0; count of bases not matched to a gene: 15. CDR3 length: 19 amino acids. The CDR3, as DNA: TGCGCCAGCAGCTTGACTACAAGCACCGGGACAGATACTAACTATGGCTACACCTTC. Its translation: CASSLTTSTGTDTNYGYTF.

This clonotype has more than one count but fewer than ten. The genes are TRBV20-1 and TRBJ2-1, with D unclear. The CDR3 totals 13 residues. Germline CDR1 is DFQATT and CDR2 is SNEGSKA (reference sequence). V lost 4 bases to trimming and J lost 0 bases, with 7 bases between them. CDR3 nucleotides: TGCAGTGCTATCCTGAGCTCCTACAATGAGCAGTTCTTC. As protein: CSAILSSYNEQFF.

In its sample, this clonotype was seen many times. The junction does not match germline at one end; this may be a read error. The chain joins TRBV7-2 to TRBJ2-7, with 9 bases identical to TRBD2. Germline CDR1 reads SGHTA; CDR2 reads FQGNSA. This CDR3 has 15 amino acids. For the CDR3, the DNA is TGTGCCAGCAGGCAAACTAGCGGGCCCCAAGATCCCTTGGACTTC. As protein: CASRQTSGPQDPLDF.

This clonotype was counted at least ten times. CDR3 sequence: CAIIIGTGRSYGYTF. As DNA, the CDR3 is TGTGCCATCATAATCGGCACCGGCCGTTCTTATGGCTACACCTTC. This chain uses TRBV10-3 with TRBJ1-2; no firm D call. In germline, CDR1 is ENHRY, CDR2 SYGVKD. Trimming left V 7 bases short and J 5 bases short, with 20 bases between. The CDR3 is made up of 15 amino acids.

This clonotype came up many times. The chain uses TRBV28 and TRBJ1-2, with D maybe TRBD1 (6 bases). V lost 2 bases and J lost 4, with 20 bases in between. Germline CDR1 and CDR2: MDHEN and SYDVKM. CDR3 length: 17 residues. The CDR3 spells CASSLGIGQHQGYGYTF. The CDR3 DNA reads TGTGCCAGCAGTTTAGGGATTGGACAGCACCAGGGCTATGGCTACACCTTC.

There are many counts of this clonotype. J is TRBJ2-1 and V is TRBV14; 10 bases line up with TRBD2. The CDR3 covers 16 residues. Germline values: CDR1 SGHDN, CDR2 FVKESK. Losses at the gene ends were 4 bases for V and 2 bases for J; bases not matched to a gene: 5. In nucleotides, the CDR3 is TGTGCCAGCAGCCGTTTAGCGGGGGGTCCCTACAATGAGCAGTTCTTC. Translated, it gives CASSRLAGGPYNEQFF.

The V and J genes are TRBV12-3 or TRBV12-4 and TRBJ1-6, with 8 bases aligning to TRBD1. The trim removed 2 bases at V and 2 bases at J, leaving 5 bases unmatched. The CDR3 is 17 amino acids. The DNA of the CDR3 is TGTGCCAGCAGTTTATGGACAGGGATTCCCTATAATTCACCCCTCCACTTT. Amino acids: CASSLWTGIPYNSPLHF.

This clonotype was counted a few times. The gene calls are TRBV20-1 and TRBJ2-7, with a tentative D call TRBD2 (7 bases). The CDR3 is made up of 15 amino acids. V gave up 3 bases and J gave up 4 bases, with 19 bases separating them. Germline V gene data show CDR1 as DFQATT and CDR2 as SNEGSKA (reference sequence). CDR3 bases: TGCAGTGCTAGTATTTTTCGGGGGGCCTTATACGAGCAGTACTTC. Translation: CSASIFRGALYEQYF.